This TCR beta chain is drawn from a study of T cells in Graves' hyperthyroidism and ophthalmopathy (dated by TCRdb to about 2019). Some background on the complete study: Peripheral blood was collected at initial diagnosis, before any treatment. TCR V-J signatures able to tell the groups apart were searched for in a discovery cohort of 90 to 100 patients, of whom about 40 had Graves' ophthalmopathy and about 60 had stable Graves' hyperthyroidism. Prospective prediction of ophthalmopathy was tested in an independent validation cohort of some 20 hyperthyroidism patients and 17 patients who later progressed to ophthalmopathy. For training and testing, the 100 or so patients in the discovery cohort were randomly divided in a 7:3 ratio. Thyroid tissue and blood T-cell repertoires from six Graves' hyperthyroidism patients were also compared in the study. After sampling, hyperthyroidism patients received methimazole starting at 30 mg daily, and ophthalmopathy patients received high-dose intravenous methylprednisolone. TCR Vbeta CDR3 sequencing of some 140 peripheral blood samples (over 40 ophthalmopathy, about 74 hyperthyroidism and 17 progressor patients) is reported in the paper.

Hyperthyroidism patients were newly diagnosed, had a disease duration of under 2 months, and were aged 18 to 65 years. The study excluded patients with uncontrolled infections, other autoimmune diseases, pregnancy or lactation. Diagnoses relied on clinical symptoms, serum thyroxine and TRAb, thyroid ultrasound and orbital computed tomography. Blood from progressor patients was collected at the time of first diagnosis with hyperthyroidism, before any ophthalmopathy symptoms had appeared. PBMCs were isolated from 8 to 10 ml of fresh peripheral blood by Ficoll-Paque density gradient centrifugation. Progressor patients were first diagnosed with Graves' hyperthyroidism and then developed ophthalmopathy during follow-up. Total RNA was extracted using Trizol reagent, and RNA quality was assessed on an Agilent 2100 Bioanalyzer. This clonotype was picked up many times. No antigen is known for it. No quality values exist for individual bases; no much larger clone is one base distant.

The investigation overall reported the following: Most expanded thyroid clonotypes (frequency above 0.001) were also detected in blood, suggesting blood repertoires may reflect thyroid immune responses. In validation, the model predicted progression to ophthalmopathy a median of about 6 months before onset, with around 70% sensitivity and 72.22% specificity. No statistical method was used to set the sample size in advance, and investigators knew the group allocation. In cross-validation, a model built on a 13 V-J signature told ophthalmopathy apart from stable hyperthyroidism with approximately 90% sensitivity and 81% to 82% specificity, and in testing the same model reached 80%/75%.

The TCR beta CDR3 regions were amplified from RNA transcripts. A first-round RT-PCR of the TCR CDR3 used the HTBI primer set with the Qiagen OneStep RT-PCR kit. Libraries were constructed in a second round of multiplex PCR, after which size selection and purification were performed. Sequencing of the libraries was done on an Illumina HiSeq2000 using paired-end 100 bp reads. Turning to the authors' computational methods: SOAPnuke was used to process the raw data, with reads discarded if the reads contained adapters or uncalled bases, had a mean Phred below 15, or lacked an exact constant-primer or identifier match. COPE v1.2.5 was used to merge the high-quality paired reads, and each unique nucleotide sequence was defined as a clonotype. MiTCR v1.1 was used to align clonotypes to the IMGT TRBV, TRBD and TRBJ reference segments. Analysis was restricted to V-J combinations with a frequency above 0.0001, which covered roughly 99% of repertoires. A TCS score was defined as the ratio between F50 (clonal expansion) and ExV (chaos), using BLOSUM62-based TCRdist between CDR3 peptides within each V-J. Welch's t-statistics and random forest reduced 514 V-J features to 13, which were used in a naive Bayes classifier (R e1071). Using fastp trimming at Q25 and MiXCR clonotype assembly, TCRdb reanalyzed the public sequencing data and kept in-frame beta chains. Each entry merges the rows of one CDR3 protein and shows their most common DNA and genes. Clone size and V and J calls follow TCRdb, not the original study. In all, the sample holds around 700,000 distinct CDR3 sequences, and around a sixth of those were seen once. The top ten clones comprise 16% of the sample.

This TCR derives from a woman between 50 and 59 years old with Graves' hyperthyroidism that later progressed to Graves' ophthalmopathy. Sequencing used blood.

At the DNA level, the sequence is TGTGCCAGCAGTTTGGGAGTGGCAGTTTTGTTGGATGAAAAACTGTTTTTT. The resulting protein is CASSLGVAVLLDEKLFF. Rearrangement joined TRBV12-3 or TRBV12-4 to TRBJ1-4; the D gene is unclear. V gives up 3 bases and J gives up 6 bases, and the segment between their germline ends measures 20 bases. The CDR3 runs 17 residues from the cysteine to the phenylalanine. Only the CDR3 DNA is retained, 51 bases long and in frame from the first base.